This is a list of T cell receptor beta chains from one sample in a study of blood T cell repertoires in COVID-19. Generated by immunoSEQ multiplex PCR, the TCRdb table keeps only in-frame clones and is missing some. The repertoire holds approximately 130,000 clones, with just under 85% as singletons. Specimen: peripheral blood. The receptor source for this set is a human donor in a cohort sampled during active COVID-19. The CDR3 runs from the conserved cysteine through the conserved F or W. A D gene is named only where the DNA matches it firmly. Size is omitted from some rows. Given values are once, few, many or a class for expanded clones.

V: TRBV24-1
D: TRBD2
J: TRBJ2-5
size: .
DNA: TGTGCCACCAGTGATAAGCGGGGGGGTCAAGAGACCCAGTACTTC
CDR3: CATSDKRGGQETQYF

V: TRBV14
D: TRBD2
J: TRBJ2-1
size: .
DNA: TGTGCCAGCAGCCAAGATAGGGGACGGGGGGTCGGCAACAATGAGCAGTTCTTC
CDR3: CASSQDRGRGVGNNEQFF

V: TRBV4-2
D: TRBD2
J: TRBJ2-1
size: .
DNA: TGTGCCAGCAGCCAAGTCGGGACTAGCGCGTACAATGAGCAGTTCTTC
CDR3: CASSQVGTSAYNEQFF

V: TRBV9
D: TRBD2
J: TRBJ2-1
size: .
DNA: TGTGCCAGCAGCGTAGTCGGCGGGGGGCCGGGTAATGAGCAGTTCTTC
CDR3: CASSVVGGGPGNEQFF

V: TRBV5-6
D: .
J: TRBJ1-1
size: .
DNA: TGTGCCAGCAGCAGCGGGGCCCTTGAAGCTTTCTTT
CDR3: CASSSGALEAFF

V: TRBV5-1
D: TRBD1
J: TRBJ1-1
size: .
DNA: TGCGCCAGCAGCCCAAGCTCGACAGGGTTTAACACTGAAGCTTTCTTT
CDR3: CASSPSSTGFNTEAFF

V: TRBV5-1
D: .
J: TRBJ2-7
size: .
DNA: TGCGCCAGCAGCCGCCAAGACCACAGAGACCACGAGCAGTACTTC
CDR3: CASSRQDHRDHEQYF

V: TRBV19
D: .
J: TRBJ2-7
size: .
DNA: TGTGCCAGTAGTATAGATGGCAGCTACGAGCAGTACTTC
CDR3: CASSIDGSYEQYF

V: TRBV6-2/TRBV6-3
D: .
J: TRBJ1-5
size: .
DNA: TGTGCCAGCAGCGAATTTAGACAGAGCCGCCAGCCCCAGCATTTT
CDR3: CASSEFRQSRQPQHF

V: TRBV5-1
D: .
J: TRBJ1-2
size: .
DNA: TGCGCCAGCAGCCCAAGTGGACAAACTACATATGGCTACACCTTC
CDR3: CASSPSGQTTYGYTF

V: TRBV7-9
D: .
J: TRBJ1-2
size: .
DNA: TGTGCCAGCAGCTTTCCTAGTCCGGATAACTATGGCTACACCTTC
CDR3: CASSFPSPDNYGYTF

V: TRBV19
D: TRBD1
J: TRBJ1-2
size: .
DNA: TGTGCCAGTAGTGTAAAACAGGGGGCCCATGGCTACACCTTC
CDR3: CASSVKQGAHGYTF

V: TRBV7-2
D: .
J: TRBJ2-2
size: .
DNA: TGTGCCAGCAGCTTGGGCAGAAACACCGGGGAGCTGTTTTTT
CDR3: CASSLGRNTGELFF

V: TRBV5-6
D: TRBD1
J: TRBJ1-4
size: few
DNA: TGTGCCAGCAGCCAACGACGACAGGGTTATCAAAAACTGTTTTTT
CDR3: CASSQRRQGYQKLFF

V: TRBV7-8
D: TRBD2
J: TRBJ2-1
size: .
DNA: TGTGCCAGCAGCTTAGCTAGCGGGACCTACAATGAGCAGTTCTTC
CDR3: CASSLASGTYNEQFF

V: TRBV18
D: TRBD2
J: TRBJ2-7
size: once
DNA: TGTGCCAGCTCGGCAAAAGGCGGGGGGCCCCCCTACGAGCAGTACTTC
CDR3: CASSAKGGGPPYEQYF

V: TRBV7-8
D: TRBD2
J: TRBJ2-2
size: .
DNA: TGTGCCAGCTTGGAGGGAGGGCTAGCGGGGCCCGGGGAGCTGTTTTTT
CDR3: CASLEGGLAGPGELFF

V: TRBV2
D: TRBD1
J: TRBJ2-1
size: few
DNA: TGTGCCAGCAGTTTTGACAGGGCGGACTACAATGAGCAGTTCTTC
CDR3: CASSFDRADYNEQFF

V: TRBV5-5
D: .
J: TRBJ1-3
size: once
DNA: TGTGCCAGCAGCTATCAGACACGGGGATCTGGAAACACCATATATTTT
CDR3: CASSYQTRGSGNTIYF

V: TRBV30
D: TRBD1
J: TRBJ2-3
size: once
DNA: TGTGCCTGGAGTATTGCCCCGGACAGGGCCACAGATACGCAGTATTTT
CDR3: CAWSIAPDRATDTQYF

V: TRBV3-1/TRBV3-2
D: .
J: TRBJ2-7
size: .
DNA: TGTGCCAGCAGCCAAGCATCCTACGAGCAGTACTTC
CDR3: CASSQASYEQYF

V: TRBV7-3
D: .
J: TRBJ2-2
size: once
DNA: TGTGCCAGCAGTTCGGGACTTTACACCGGGGAGCTGTTTTTT
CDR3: CASSSGLYTGELFF

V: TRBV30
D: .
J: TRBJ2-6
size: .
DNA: TGTGCCTGGAGTGTAGACAGCTCTGGGGCCAACGTCCTGACTTTC
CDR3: CAWSVDSSGANVLTF

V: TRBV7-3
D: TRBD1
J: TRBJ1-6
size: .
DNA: TGTGCCAGCAGCTTAACGGGGGACAGGGGCAATTCACCCCTCCACTTT
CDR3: CASSLTGDRGNSPLHF

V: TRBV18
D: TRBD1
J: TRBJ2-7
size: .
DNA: TGTGCCAGCTCACCGCGGGACAGGGGTGAGCAGTACTTC
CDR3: CASSPRDRGEQYF

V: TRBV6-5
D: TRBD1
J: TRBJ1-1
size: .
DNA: TGTGCCAGCAGGTCGGGACAGGGGAACACTGAAGCTTTCTTT
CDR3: CASRSGQGNTEAFF

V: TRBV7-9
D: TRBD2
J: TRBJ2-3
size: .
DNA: TGTGCCAGCAGCCTCAGCGGGGATCCTAATACGCAGTATTTT
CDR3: CASSLSGDPNTQYF

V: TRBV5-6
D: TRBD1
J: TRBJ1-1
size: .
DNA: TGTGCCAGCAGCGCGGACAGGGGGCGCGGAGCTTTCTTT
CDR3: CASSADRGRGAFF

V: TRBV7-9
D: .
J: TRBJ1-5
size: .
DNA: TGTGCCAGCAGCTCCTCAGGCCAGCATAGCAATCAGCCCCAGCATTTT
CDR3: CASSSSGQHSNQPQHF

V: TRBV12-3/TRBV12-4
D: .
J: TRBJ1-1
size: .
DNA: TGTGCCAGCAGTCCGACACCGAACACTGAAGCTTTCTTT
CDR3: CASSPTPNTEAFF

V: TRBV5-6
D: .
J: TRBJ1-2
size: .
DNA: TGTGCCAGCAGCTTCGGCAGGGTCGATGGCTACACCTTC
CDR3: CASSFGRVDGYTF

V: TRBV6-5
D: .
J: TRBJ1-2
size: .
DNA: TGTGCCAGCAGCGGGAGGCGGTATGGCTACACCTTC
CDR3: CASSGRRYGYTF

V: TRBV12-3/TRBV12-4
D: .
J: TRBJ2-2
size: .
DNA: TGTGCCAGCAGCGTCGAGGCCGGGGAGCTGTTTTTT
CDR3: CASSVEAGELFF

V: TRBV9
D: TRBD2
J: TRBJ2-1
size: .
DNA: TGTGCCAGCAGCATCGGCGGGGGATCCTACAATGAGCAGTTCTTC
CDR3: CASSIGGGSYNEQFF

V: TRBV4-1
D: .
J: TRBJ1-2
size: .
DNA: TGCGCCAGCAGCCAAGGGGCAGGCCTCTATGGCTACACCTTC
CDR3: CASSQGAGLYGYTF

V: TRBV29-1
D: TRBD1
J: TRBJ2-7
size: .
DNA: TGCAGCGCCTCGGTGGGACAGGGCGGGGGAGAGCAGTACTTC
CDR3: CSASVGQGGGEQYF

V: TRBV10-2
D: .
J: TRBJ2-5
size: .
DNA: TGCGCCAGCAGTGAAACTATGAGGGAGACCCAGTACTTC
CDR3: CASSETMRETQYF

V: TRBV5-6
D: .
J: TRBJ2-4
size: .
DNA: TGTGCCAGCAGCTTGGTGGACACTCTAGCCAAAAACATTCAGTACTTC
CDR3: CASSLVDTLAKNIQYF